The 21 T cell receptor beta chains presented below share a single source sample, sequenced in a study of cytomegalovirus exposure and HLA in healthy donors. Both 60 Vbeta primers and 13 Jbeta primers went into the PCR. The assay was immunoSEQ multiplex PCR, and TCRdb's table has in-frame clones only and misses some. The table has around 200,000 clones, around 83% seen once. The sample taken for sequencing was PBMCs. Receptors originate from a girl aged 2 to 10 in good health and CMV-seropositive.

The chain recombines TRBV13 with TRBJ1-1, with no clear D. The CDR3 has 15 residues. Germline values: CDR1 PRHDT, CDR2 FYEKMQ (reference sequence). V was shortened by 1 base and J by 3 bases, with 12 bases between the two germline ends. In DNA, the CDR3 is TGTGCCAGCAGCTTAGACCCTGGCAGGTACACTGAAGCTTTCTTT. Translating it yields CASSLDPGRYTEAFF.

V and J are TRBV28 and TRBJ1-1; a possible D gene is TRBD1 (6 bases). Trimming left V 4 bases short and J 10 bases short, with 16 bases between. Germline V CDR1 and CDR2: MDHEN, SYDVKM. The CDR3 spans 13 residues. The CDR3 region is CASSSQGFRVAFF. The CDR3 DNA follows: TGTGCCAGCAGTTCTCAGGGGTTCCGAGTAGCTTTCTTT.

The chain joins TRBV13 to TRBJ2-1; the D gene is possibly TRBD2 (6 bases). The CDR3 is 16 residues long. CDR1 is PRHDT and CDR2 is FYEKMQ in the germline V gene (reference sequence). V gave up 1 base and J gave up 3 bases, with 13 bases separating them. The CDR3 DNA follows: TGTGCCAGCAGCTTAGTGGTAGCGGAGTTCTACAATGAGCAGTTCTTC. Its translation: CASSLVVAEFYNEQFF.

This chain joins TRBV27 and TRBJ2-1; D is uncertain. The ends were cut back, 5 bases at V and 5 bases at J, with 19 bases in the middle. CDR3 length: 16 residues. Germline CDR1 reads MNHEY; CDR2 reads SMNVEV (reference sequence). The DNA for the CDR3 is TGTGCCAGCAGTAAGCCCCGATATTCCCAGGACAATGAGCAGTTCTTC. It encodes CASSKPRYSQDNEQFF.

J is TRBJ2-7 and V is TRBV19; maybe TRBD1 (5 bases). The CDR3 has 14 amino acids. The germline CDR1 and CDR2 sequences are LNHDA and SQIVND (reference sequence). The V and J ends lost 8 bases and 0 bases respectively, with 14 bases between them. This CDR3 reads CASSRTLSSYEQYF. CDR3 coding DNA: TGTGCCAGTTCTCGGACACTTAGCTCCTACGAGCAGTACTTC.

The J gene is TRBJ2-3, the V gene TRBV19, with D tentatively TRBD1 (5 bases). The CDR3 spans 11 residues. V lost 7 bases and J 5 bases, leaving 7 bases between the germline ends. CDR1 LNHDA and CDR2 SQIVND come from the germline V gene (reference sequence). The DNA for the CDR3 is TGTGCCAGTAAGCAGGGAGATACGCAGTATTTT. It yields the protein CASKQGDTQYF.

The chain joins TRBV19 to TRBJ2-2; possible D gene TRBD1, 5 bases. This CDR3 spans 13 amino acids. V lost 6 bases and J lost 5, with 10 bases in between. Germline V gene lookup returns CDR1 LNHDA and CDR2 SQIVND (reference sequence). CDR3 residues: CASSPSGTGELFF. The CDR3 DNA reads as TGTGCCAGTAGCCCTTCAGGGACCGGGGAGCTGTTTTTT.

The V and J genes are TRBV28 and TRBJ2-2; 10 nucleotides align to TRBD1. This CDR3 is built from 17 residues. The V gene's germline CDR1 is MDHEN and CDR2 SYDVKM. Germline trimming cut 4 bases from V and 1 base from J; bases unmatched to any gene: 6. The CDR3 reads CASSWGGTGVNTGELFF. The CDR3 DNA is TGTGCCAGCAGTTGGGGCGGGACAGGGGTGAACACCGGGGAGCTGTTTTTT.

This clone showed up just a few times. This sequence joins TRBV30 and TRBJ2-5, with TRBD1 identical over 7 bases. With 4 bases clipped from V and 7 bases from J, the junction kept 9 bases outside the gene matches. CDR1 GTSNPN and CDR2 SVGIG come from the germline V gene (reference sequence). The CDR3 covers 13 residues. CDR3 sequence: CAWTRTGLSTQYF. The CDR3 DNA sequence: TGTGCCTGGACACGGACAGGCCTTTCGACCCAGTACTTC.

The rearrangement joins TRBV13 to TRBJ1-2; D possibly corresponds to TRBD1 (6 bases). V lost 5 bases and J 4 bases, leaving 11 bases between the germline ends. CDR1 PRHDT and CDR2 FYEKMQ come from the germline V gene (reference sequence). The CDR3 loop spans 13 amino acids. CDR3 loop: CASSLQGSYGYTF. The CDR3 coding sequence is TGTGCCAGCAGCCTTCAGGGGAGCTATGGCTACACCTTC.

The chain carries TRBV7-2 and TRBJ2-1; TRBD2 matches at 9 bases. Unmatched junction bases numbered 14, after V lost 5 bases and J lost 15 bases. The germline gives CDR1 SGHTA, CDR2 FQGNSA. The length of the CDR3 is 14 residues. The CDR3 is CASSGLARVNYGFF. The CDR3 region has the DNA TGTGCCAGCAGCGGACTAGCGAGAGTAAATTATGGGTTCTTC.

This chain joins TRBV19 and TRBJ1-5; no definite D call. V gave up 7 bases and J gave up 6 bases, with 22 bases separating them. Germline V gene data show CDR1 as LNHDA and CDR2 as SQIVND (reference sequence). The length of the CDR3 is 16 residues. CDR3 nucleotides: TGTGCCAGTAATCAGGTTGGGTATTTCGAGGGTCAGCCCCAGCATTTT. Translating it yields CASNQVGYFEGQPQHF.

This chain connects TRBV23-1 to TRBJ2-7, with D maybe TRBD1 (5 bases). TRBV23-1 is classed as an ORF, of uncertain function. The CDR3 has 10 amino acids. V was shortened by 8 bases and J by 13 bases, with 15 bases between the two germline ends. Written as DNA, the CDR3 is TGCGCCAGCGTTATTTACAGGTTTTACTTC. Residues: CASVIYRFYF.

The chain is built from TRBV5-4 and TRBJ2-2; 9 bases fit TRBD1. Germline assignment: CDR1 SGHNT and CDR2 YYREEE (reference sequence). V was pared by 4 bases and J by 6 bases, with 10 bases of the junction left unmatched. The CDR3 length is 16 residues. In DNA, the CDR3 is TGTGCCAGCAGCGGGTGGACAGGGGCAGGGGCCGGGGAGCTGTTTTTT. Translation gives CASSGWTGAGAGELFF.

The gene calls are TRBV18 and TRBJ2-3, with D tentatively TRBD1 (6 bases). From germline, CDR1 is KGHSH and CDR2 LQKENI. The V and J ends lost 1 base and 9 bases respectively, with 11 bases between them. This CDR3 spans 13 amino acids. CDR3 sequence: CASSPLQGETQYF. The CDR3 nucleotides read TGTGCCAGCTCACCACTACAGGGAGAGACGCAGTATTTT. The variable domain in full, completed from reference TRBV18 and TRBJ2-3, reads NAGVMQNPRHLVRRRGQEARLRCSPMKGHSHVYWYRQLPEEGLKFMVYLQKENIIDESGMPKERFSAEFPKEGPSILRIQQVVRGDSAAYFCASSPLQGETQYFGPGTRLTVL.

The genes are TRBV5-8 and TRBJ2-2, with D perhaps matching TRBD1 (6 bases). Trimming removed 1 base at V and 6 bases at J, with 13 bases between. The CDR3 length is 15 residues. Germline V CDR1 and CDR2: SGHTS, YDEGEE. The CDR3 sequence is CASSLPLTGSGELFF. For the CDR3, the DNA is TGTGCCAGCAGCTTGCCCCTCACAGGGTCCGGGGAGCTGTTTTTT.

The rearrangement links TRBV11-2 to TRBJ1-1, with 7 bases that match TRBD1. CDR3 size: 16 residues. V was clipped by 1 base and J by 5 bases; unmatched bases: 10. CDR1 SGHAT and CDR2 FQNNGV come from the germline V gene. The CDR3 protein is CASSLAPWAGGTEAFF. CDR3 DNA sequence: TGTGCCAGCAGCTTAGCACCGTGGGCAGGGGGAACTGAAGCTTTCTTT.

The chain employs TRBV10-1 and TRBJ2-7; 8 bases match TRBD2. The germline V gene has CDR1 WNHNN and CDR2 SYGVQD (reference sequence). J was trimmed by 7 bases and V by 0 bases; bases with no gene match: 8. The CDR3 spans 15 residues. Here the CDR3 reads CASSESAREGREQYF. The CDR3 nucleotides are TGCGCCAGCAGTGAGTCGGCCCGGGAGGGCCGTGAGCAGTACTTC.

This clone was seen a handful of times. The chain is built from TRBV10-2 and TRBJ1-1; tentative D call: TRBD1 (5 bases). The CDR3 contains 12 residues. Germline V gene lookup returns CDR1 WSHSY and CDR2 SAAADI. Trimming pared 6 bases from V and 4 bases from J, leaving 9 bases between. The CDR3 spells CASRAGITEAFF. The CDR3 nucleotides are TGCGCCAGCAGGGCAGGGATCACTGAAGCTTTCTTT.

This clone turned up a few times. CDR3 sequence: CASSSSGRGAVFF. CDR3 in DNA: TGTGCCAGCAGCTCCAGCGGGCGGGGGGCAGTGTTCTTC. The chain employs TRBV7-6 and TRBJ2-1, with 8 bases fitting TRBD2. This CDR3 comprises 13 residues. Germline V gene lookup returns CDR1 SGHVS and CDR2 FNYEAQ. V shed 4 bases, J shed 15 bases, and the junction held 11 bases outside the gene matches.

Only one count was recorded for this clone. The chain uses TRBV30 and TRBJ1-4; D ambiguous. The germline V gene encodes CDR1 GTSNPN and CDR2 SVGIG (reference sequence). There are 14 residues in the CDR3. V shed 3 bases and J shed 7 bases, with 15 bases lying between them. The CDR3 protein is CAWSFSGSAEKLFF. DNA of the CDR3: TGTGCCTGGAGCTTCAGCGGTTCGGCTGAAAAACTGTTTTTT.